Shown below are 12 T cell receptor beta chains from a single sample sequenced in a study of technical replicates of blood from a few donors. The assay was immunoSEQ multiplex PCR, and TCRdb's table has in-frame clones only and misses some. The sample lists tens of thousands of clones; 95% were seen once. Sequencing was carried out using T cells isolated from PBMCs. These receptors all stem from a human donor in good health.

The chain uses TRBV27 and TRBJ1-2; TRBD1 matches at 9 bases. Per the germline V gene, CDR1 is MNHEY and CDR2 is SMNVEV (reference sequence). The trim removed 4 bases at V and 4 bases at J, leaving 4 bases unmatched. The CDR3 covers 14 residues. For the CDR3, the DNA is TGTGCCAGCAGTTCCCTGGACAGGGGCTATGGCTACACCTTC. It is translated as CASSSLDRGYGYTF.

This sequence joins TRBV15 and TRBJ2-1; 7 bases are shared with TRBD2. The junction had 12 bases not matched to a gene; V was cut back by 2 bases and J by 8 bases. This CDR3 comprises 16 residues. The germline V gene has CDR1 LNHNV and CDR2 YYDKDF (reference sequence). CDR3 nucleotide sequence: TGTGCCACCAGCAGAAGAAGCGGGGTAAGGTTCGATGAGCAGTTCTTC. Translation: CATSRRSGVRFDEQFF.

The chain combines TRBV14 with TRBJ2-7; D possibly corresponds to TRBD2 (6 bases). Per the germline V gene, CDR1 is SGHDN and CDR2 is FVKESK. There are 14 residues in the CDR3. The germline V and J ends were trimmed by 0 bases and 1 base, with 7 bases remaining between them. In DNA form, the CDR3 reads TGTGCCAGCAGCCAAGAGGAGGGGTCCTACGAGCAGTACTTC. Translation: CASSQEEGSYEQYF.

The V call is TRBV6-5, the J call TRBJ1-6, with TRBD1 identical over 7 bases. CDR3 length: 14 residues. V trimming: 6 bases; J trimming: 7 bases; junction bases outside the gene matches: 6. From germline, CDR1 is MNHEY and CDR2 SVGAGI. The CDR3, as DNA: TGTGCCAGCAGGTCGACAGGGAAGAATTCACCCCTCCACTTT. This gives the protein CASRSTGKNSPLHF.

The CDR3 DNA sequence: TGCGCCAGCAGCCTAGGCGGGGGCACTGAAGCTTTCTTT. This translates into CASSLGGGTEAFF. This chain joins TRBV4-1 and TRBJ1-1; tentative D call: TRBD1 (5 bases). V lost 4 bases and J 4 bases, leaving 10 bases between the germline ends. Germline V lookup: CDR1 MGHRA, CDR2 YSYEKL. The CDR3 totals 13 residues.

The chain couples TRBV19 to TRBJ2-1; D gene ambiguous. Trimming took off 5 bases at V and 0 bases at J, with 8 bases between the two ends. The CDR3 runs to 14 residues. Germline-derived CDR1 and CDR2 are LNHDA and SQIVND (reference sequence). The CDR3 region is CASSQSISYNEQFF. As DNA, the CDR3 is TGTGCCAGTAGTCAGTCGATCTCCTACAATGAGCAGTTCTTC.

This rearrangement joins TRBV11-2 to TRBJ2-7, with a weak D call TRBD1 (5 bases). CDR1 and CDR2 (germline): SGHAT, FQNNGV. V lost 3 bases, J lost 2 bases, and 11 bases lay in between. The CDR3 is made up of 14 amino acids. The DNA of the CDR3 is TGTGCCAGCAGCTTGACAGTTGGGGCCTACGAGCAGTACTTC. Protein: CASSLTVGAYEQYF.

The genes are TRBV1 and TRBJ2-4; TRBD2, as called in the table, went unchecked against the DNA. TRBV1 has pseudogene status. The CDR3 consists of 17 residues. Here the CDR3 reads CTSSQDASGSVQNIQYF. In nucleotides, the CDR3 is TGCACCAGCAGCCAAGATGCCAGCGGGAGTGTCCAAAACATTCAGTACTTC.

CDR3 coding DNA: TGTGCCAGCAGTTACTCCCAATTCGGGGGGCTAGTGGTCGCTTTCTTT. Residues: CASSYSQFGGLVVAFF. The J gene is TRBJ1-1, the V gene TRBV6-5; the D gene is possibly TRBD1 (6 bases). Germline assignment: CDR1 MNHEY and CDR2 SVGAGI. The CDR3 is made up of 16 amino acids. The ends were cut back, 0 bases at V and 11 bases at J, with 22 bases in the middle.

This chain joins TRBV15 and TRBJ2-5, with TRBD1 identical over 7 bases. The CDR3 sequence is 15 residues long. The J segment lost 9 bases and the V segment lost 5 bases, leaving 15 bases of the junction unmatched. In germline, CDR1 is LNHNV, CDR2 YYDKDF (reference sequence). This CDR3 is CATSGRSGTEVAQYF. CDR3 sequence (DNA): TGTGCCACCAGCGGTCGGTCCGGGACAGAGGTGGCCCAGTACTTC.

This sequence joins TRBV7-9 and TRBJ2-7, with 7 bases aligning to TRBD1. Germline assignment: CDR1 SEHNR and CDR2 FQNEAQ (reference sequence). The CDR3 runs to 15 residues. The V gene end was trimmed by 3 bases and the J gene end by 0 bases; junction bases not matched to a gene: 5. The CDR3 bases are TGTGCCAGCAGCTTGTCACAGGGGCGCTCCTACGAGCAGTACTTC. Its translation is CASSLSQGRSYEQYF.

This chain links TRBV5-4 with TRBJ1-2; D uncertain. Germline-derived CDR1 and CDR2 are SGHNT and YYREEE (reference sequence). The CDR3 covers 14 residues. The V and J ends lost 4 bases and 8 bases respectively, with 18 bases between them. The DNA of the CDR3 is TGTGCCAGCAGCCGGGGAAGTAAGGGCTACGGCTACACCTTC. It is translated as CASSRGSKGYGYTF.